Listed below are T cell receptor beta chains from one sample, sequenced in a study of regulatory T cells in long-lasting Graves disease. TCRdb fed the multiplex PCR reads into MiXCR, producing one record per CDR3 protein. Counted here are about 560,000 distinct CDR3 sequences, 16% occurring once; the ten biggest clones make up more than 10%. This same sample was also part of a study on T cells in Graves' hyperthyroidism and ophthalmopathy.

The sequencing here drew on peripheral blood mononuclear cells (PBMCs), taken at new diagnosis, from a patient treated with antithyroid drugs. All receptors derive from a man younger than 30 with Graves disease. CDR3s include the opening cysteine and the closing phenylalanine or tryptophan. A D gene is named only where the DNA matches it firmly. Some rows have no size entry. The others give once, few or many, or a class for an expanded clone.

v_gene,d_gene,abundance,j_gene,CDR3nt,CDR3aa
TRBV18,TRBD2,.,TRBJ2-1,TGTGCCAGCTCACCTTCTAGCGGGAGGGCCCATGAGCAGTTCTTC,CASSPSSGRAHEQFF
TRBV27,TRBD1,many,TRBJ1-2,TGTGCCAGCAGCGGAAAACAAGGGGGCGCGCCGGGTGGCTACACCTTC,CASSGKQGGAPGGYTF
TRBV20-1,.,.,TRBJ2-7,TGCAGTGCTAGAGAGTGGGGGCCCTCCTACGAGCAGTACTTC,CSAREWGPSYEQYF
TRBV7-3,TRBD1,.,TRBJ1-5,TGTGCCAGCAGCGGACCGGGACAGAGCAATCAGCCCCAGCATTTT,CASSGPGQSNQPQHF
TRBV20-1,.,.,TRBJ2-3,TGCAGTACTAGAGATTCCCCGGGTGGGGTCCCAGATACGCAGTATTTT,CSTRDSPGGVPDTQYF
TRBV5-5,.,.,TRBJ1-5,TGTGCCAGCAGCCTCATTTGGAGCAATCAGCCCCAGCATTTT,CASSLIWSNQPQHF
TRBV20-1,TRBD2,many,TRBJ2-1,TGCAGTGCTGAAAGACAGCGGGAGCTGTTAGATGAGCAGTTCTTC,CSAERQRELLDEQFF
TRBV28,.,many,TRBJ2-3,TGTGCCAGCAGTTTATGGGGTAGCGCTAGCACAGATACGCAGTATTTT,CASSLWGSASTDTQYF
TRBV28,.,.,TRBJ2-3,TGTGCCAGCAGTTTACCCGGCGCCGGGTCCGGGGATACGCAGTATTTT,CASSLPGAGSGDTQYF
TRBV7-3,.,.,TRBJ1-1,TGTGCCAGCAGCCTAGACAGTGGGGCAGCTTTCTTT,CASSLDSGAAFF
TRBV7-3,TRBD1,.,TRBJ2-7,TGTGCCAGCAGCCCTCGGGGTAGTCTCTCCGGGACAGCCTACGAGCAGTACTTC,CASSPRGSLSGTAYEQYF
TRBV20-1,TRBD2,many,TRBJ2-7,TGCAGTGCTAGAGAGGCCAGCGGGAGCGACGAGCAGTACTTC,CSAREASGSDEQYF
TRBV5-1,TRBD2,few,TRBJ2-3,TGCGCCAGCAGCTTGGCCGGACTAGCGGGAGGGGCAGATACGCAGTATTTT,CASSLAGLAGGADTQYF
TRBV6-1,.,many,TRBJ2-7,TGTGCCAGCACCTCGACACTGAGCTACGAGCAGTACTTC,CASTSTLSYEQYF
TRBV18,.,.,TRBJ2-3,TGTGCCAGCTCCCCGTATAGCGGATACACAGATACGCAGTATTTT,CASSPYSGYTDTQYF
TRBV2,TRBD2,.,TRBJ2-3,TGTGCCAGCAGTGATTTCGGACTAGCGATCACAGATACGCAGTATTTT,CASSDFGLAITDTQYF
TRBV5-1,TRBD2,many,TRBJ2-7,TGCGCCAGCAGCGCCGTGGCTTCCGGAGTGAGCGGGAGTTCCTACGAGCAGTACTTC,CASSAVASGVSGSSYEQYF
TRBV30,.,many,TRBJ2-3,TGTGCCTGGGGGGGGATAGATACGCAGTATTTT,CAWGGIDTQYF
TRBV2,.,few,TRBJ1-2,TGTGCCAGGCCCGAATTCGGCAGTTCTAACTATGGCTACACCTTC,CARPEFGSSNYGYTF
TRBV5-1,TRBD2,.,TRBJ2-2,TGCGCCAGCAGCTTGAGGGAGGGTCTCCTCGGGGAGCTGTTTTTT,CASSLREGLLGELFF
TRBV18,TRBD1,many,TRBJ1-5,TGTGCCAGCTCACCGGGACAGAATCGTAATCAGCCCCAGCATTTT,CASSPGQNRNQPQHF
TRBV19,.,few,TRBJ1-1,TGTGCCAGTAGTATCTTGACGGGCACTGAAGCTTTCTTT,CASSILTGTEAFF
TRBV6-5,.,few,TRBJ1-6,TGTGCCAGCAGTTACAGATCAGGGCGACTCCACTTT,CASSYRSGRLHF
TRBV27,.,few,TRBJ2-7,TGTGCCAGCAGTTTATCGACCGCTAGAACTCGAGCCTACGAGCAGTACTTC,CASSLSTARTRAYEQYF
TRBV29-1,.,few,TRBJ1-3,TGCAGCGTTGAAGGTGAGGTAGAGGAACCTGGAAACACCATATATTTT,CSVEGEVEEPGNTIYF
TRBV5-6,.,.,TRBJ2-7,TGTGCCAGCAGCGGAGGGCGCTCCTACGAGCAGTACTTC,CASSGGRSYEQYF
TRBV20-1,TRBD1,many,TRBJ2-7,TGCAGTGCTAGACTCCGGGACAGGGGGATCCACGAGCAGTACTTC,CSARLRDRGIHEQYF
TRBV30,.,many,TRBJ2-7,TGTGCCTGGAGTGGCGGGGCTTCCTACGAGCAGTACTTC,CAWSGGASYEQYF
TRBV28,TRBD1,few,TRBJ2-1,TGTGCCAGCAGTCCCTTCGGGACAGGGGGCAATGAGCAGTTCTTC,CASSPFGTGGNEQFF
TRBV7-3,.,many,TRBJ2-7,TGTGCCAGCAGCCCGGACCCTCACGCAGGGGCTGGCGAGCAGTACTTC,CASSPDPHAGAGEQYF
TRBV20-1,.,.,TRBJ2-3,TGCAGTGCTAGGGGGGGGCCCACAGATACGCAGTATTTT,CSARGGPTDTQYF
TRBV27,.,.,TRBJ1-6,TGTGCCAGCAGTTCCCTACAATCGGGCTCTGAGAATTCACCCCTCCACTTT,CASSSLQSGSENSPLHF
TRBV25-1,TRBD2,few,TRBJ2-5,TGTGCCAGCAGTGAGCTAGCGGGATCCCAAGAGACCCAGTACTTC,CASSELAGSQETQYF
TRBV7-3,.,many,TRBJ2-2,TGTGCCAGCAGCCCGACTCTCAGTTCCGGGGAGCTGTTTTTT,CASSPTLSSGELFF
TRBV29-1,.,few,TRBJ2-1,TGCAGCGTTGAAGTTAGGGTAGCGGAGTACAATGAGCAGTTCTTC,CSVEVRVAEYNEQFF
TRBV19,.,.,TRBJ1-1,TGTGCCAGTAGAGCAGCGACTGAAGCTTTCTTT,CASRAATEAFF
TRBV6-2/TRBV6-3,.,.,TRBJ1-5,TGTGCCAGCAGAATACAGAAGTCCAGCAATCAGCCCCAGCATTTT,CASRIQKSSNQPQHF
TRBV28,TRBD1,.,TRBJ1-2,TGTGCCAGCAGTTCGCCGGGACAGGGGGCTAATGACTACACCTTC,CASSSPGQGANDYTF
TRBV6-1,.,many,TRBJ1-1,TGTGCCAGCAGTGAAGCAGCCTCGGGGGCTATGAACACTGAAGCTTTCTTT,CASSEAASGAMNTEAFF
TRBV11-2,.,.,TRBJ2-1,TGTGCCAGCAGCTTAGGGACGGCAGGCAATGAGCAGTTCTTC,CASSLGTAGNEQFF
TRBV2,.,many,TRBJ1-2,TGTGCCAGCAGTGCAGGAGGAGGGGCCGGCTATGGCTACACCTTC,CASSAGGGAGYGYTF
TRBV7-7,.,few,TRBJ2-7,TGTGCTAGCAGCTTACTGGGAGATGAAGAGCAGTACTTC,CASSLLGDEEQYF
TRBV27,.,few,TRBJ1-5,TGTGCCAGCAGTTCAAGGGGGATGTGGTATAGCAATCAGCCCCAGCATTTT,CASSSRGMWYSNQPQHF
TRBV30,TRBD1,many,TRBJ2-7,TGTGCCTGGAGTGTAAGGCAGGGACAGGGGTCCTACGAGCAGTACTTC,CAWSVRQGQGSYEQYF
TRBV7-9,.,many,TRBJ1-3,TGTGCCAGCAGCCGGGGACACTCTGGAAACACCATATATTTT,CASSRGHSGNTIYF
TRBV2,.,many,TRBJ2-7,TGTGCCAGCAGACCTGACTCCCCCTACGAGCAGTACTTC,CASRPDSPYEQYF
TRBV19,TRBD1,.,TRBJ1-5,TGTGCCAGTATGGGACAGGGATTGAGCAATCAGCCCCAGCATTTT,CASMGQGLSNQPQHF
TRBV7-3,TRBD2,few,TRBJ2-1,TGTGCCAGCAGTTCCGTAGCGGGCCCTTACAATGAGCAGTTCTTC,CASSSVAGPYNEQFF
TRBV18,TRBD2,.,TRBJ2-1,TGTGCCAGCTCACCACGAGAGCGGGAGGGCAATGAGCAGTTCTTC,CASSPREREGNEQFF
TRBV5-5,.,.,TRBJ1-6,TGTGCCAGCAGCGTCGACAGGAGCTCCTATAATTCACCCCTCCACTTT,CASSVDRSSYNSPLHF
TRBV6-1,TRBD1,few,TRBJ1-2,TGTGCCAGCAGCTCAAAGCGGAGGACAGGGGGCCGATATGGCTACACCTTC,CASSSKRRTGGRYGYTF